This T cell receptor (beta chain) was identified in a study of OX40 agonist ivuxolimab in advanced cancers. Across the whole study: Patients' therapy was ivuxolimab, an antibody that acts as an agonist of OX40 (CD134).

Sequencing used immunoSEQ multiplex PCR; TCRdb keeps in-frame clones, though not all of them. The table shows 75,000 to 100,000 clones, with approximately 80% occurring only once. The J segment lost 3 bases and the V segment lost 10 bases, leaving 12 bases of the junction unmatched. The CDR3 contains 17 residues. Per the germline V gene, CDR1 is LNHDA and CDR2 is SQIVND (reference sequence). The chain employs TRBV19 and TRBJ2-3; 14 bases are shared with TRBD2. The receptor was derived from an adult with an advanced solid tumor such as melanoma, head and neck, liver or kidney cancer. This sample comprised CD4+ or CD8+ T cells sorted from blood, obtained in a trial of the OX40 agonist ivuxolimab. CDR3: CATDVGLAGGGTDTQYF. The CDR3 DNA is TGTGCCACTGACGTTGGACTAGCGGGAGGAGGGACAGATACGCAGTATTTT.